A single TCR beta chain is shown here with its context. Its cognate antigen has yet to be identified. No quality values exist for individual bases; no much larger clone is one base distant. CDR1 and CDR2 are drawn from the germline V gene (reference sequence): GTSNPN, SVGIG. The CDR3 contains 15 residues, cysteine and phenylalanine counted. Only CDR3 DNA is held: 45 bases, read in frame from base 1. Relative to germline, V is 2 bases shorter and J is 3 bases shorter, with 16 bases between their ends. This entry is derived from a study of beta chain features in type 1 diabetes (dated by TCRdb to between 2018 and 2020). Broadly, across the study: Mean age, gender distribution, total cell number and subset yield did not differ between patients and healthy donors. In the study, TCRB repertoires of sorted circulating CD4+ T cell subsets from recently diagnosed type 1 diabetes patients were compared with those of matched healthy donors. Whereas all 30 or so donors provided naive and central memory subsets, regulatory and stem cell-like memory subsets were isolated from just 8 patients and about eight healthy donors. A total of roughly 98,000,000 sorted cells were examined across all samples, and RNA yield correlated strongly with the number of cells per subset.

The entire amount of isolated RNA was reverse transcribed using the High Capacity cDNA Reverse Transcription Kit, so the sequenced TCRB transcripts were expressed ones. Naive, central memory and regulatory T cell samples underwent deep immunoSEQ sequencing, averaging around 3.6 million total reads per sample. Sorted cells were lysed in RLT buffer and RNA was extracted with DNase-treated RNeasy Micro or Mini kits, depending on cell number. Each cell subset was processed on its own to prevent cross-contamination, while patient and healthy donor samples were processed together. Using the immunoSEQ multiplex PCR, TCRB sequences were amplified from cDNA into 87-bp fragments spanning the CDR3 region. Sequencing of the amplicons was done on the Illumina HiSeq platform. The source study handled its data this way. Synthetic template baselines were used to correct PCR bias computationally, reads within Hamming distance 2 were collapsed together, and singletons that could not be merged were discarded. Reads were aligned to IMGT to assign V, D and J genes, CDR3 length, and insertions or deletions at six rearrangement sites. Within each subset, clonotype counts were normalized to the number of sorted cells before true diversity and Gini coefficients were calculated with the tcR R package. Repertoire sharing was quantified using the overlap coefficient calculated on TCRB nucleotide sequences. As a proxy for the pre-selection repertoire, out-of-frame TCRB sequences from naive cells were analyzed. TCRdb re-hosts the immuneACCESS table, in-frame sequences only. Its copies lack some clones; in the studies checked, an unresolved V gene accounts for under half of them, and the cause for the rest is not known. D and trimming come from the DNA, and the V and J calls and clone size come from that table. The table for this sample lists hundreds of thousands of clones; 10% to 15% of them were counted only once. The ten top clones hold around 0.02% of the sample.

Each donor gave one peripheral blood draw, averaging approximately 0.12 L, which was collected into heparinised tubes. A BD FACSAria II was used to sort naive, central memory, regulatory and stem cell-like memory CD4+ T cells with a panel that included CD45RO, CCR7, CD25, CD127, CD95 and CD27. Every sorted population had a purity above 95%. PBMCs were isolated immediately by Lymphoprep density gradient centrifugation and stained directly without culture. So that batch effects would be minimized, each experiment stained and sorted samples in pairs, pairing one healthy donor with one patient. Overall results and qualifications from the work: At VDJ recombination sites, patients with type 1 diabetes made fewer insertions and deleted more nucleotides, a pattern implying thymic rearrangement abnormalities. Because cDNA was sequenced instead of genomic DNA, highly expressing activated cells could be over-represented, though the groups showed no difference in activation or CD3 levels. Shorter templates might be favored by PCR, yet because patient and control samples were amplified and corrected together, any such skew would affect both groups equally. Only small numbers of individuals were included in the HLA sub-analyses, which left unresolved whether HLA type had any influence on TCRB rearrangement. Naive, central memory and regulatory TCRB repertoires appeared more similar among patients than among healthy donors. In all four CD4+ subsets, TCRB CDR3 length was moderately but significantly shorter in type 1 diabetes patients.

The chain was built from TRBV30 and TRBJ1-2; a weak D assignment points to TRBD1 (5 bases agree). Input material: naive CD4+ T cells from blood. According to the study, the label for this sample's cell subset or site signals: true naive CD4+ T cells. This receptor was taken from a man aged 18 to 30 in good health. The CDR3: CAWSFMGGEYYGYTF. The nucleotide sequence reads as follows: TGTGCCTGGAGTTTCATGGGAGGGGAATACTATGGCTACACCTTC.